The 27 T cell receptor beta chains below all came from one sample that was sequenced in a study of blood T cell repertoires in COVID-19. This table comes from immunoSEQ multiplex PCR, and its TCRdb copy is limited to in-frame clones, with some not included. Of roughly 390,000 clones listed, 75% to 90% are singletons. Sequenced: peripheral blood. These receptor sequences come from a woman aged 18 to 35 with acute or convalescent COVID-19.

The CDR3 DNA follows: TGTGCCAGCAACCGGGACAGGGGGCGTCAGCCCCAGCATTTT. This encodes CASNRDRGRQPQHF. The gene calls are TRBV28 and TRBJ1-5; 12 bases line up with TRBD1. Germline trimming cut 7 bases from V and 6 bases from J; bases unmatched to any gene: 4. There are 14 residues in the CDR3. CDR1 and CDR2 from the germline V gene are MDHEN and SYDVKM.

The chain joins TRBV10-3 to TRBJ2-3, with 8 bases aligning to TRBD2. The junction had 5 bases not matched to a gene; V was cut back by 3 bases and J by 3 bases. The CDR3 is 15 residues long. Germline CDR1 ENHRY, CDR2 SYGVKD. CDR3 residues: CAISDRRGATDTQYF. DNA of the CDR3: TGTGCCATCAGTGATAGGCGGGGGGCTACAGATACGCAGTATTTT.

With respect to this clone: This specimen includes other DNA sequences encoding the same CDR3. The chain recombines TRBV28 with TRBJ1-2; TRBD1 is a possible D gene (5 bases). There are 12 residues in the CDR3. Trimming took off 6 bases at V and 5 bases at J, with 10 bases between the two ends. Looked up from germline, CDR1 is MDHEN and CDR2 is SYDVKM. The CDR3 is CASSLSGYGYTF. CDR3 in DNA: TGTGCCAGCAGCCTCTCAGGGTATGGCTACACCTTC.

This chain connects TRBV5-1 to TRBJ2-7; D gene ambiguous. The CDR3 is made up of 11 amino acids. CDR1 SGHRS and CDR2 YFSETQ come from the germline V gene. Between the trimmed V and J ends, which lost 2 bases and 4 bases, there was a span of 4 bases. CDR3 in amino acids: CASSFGYEQYF. The CDR3 DNA sequence: TGCGCCAGCAGCTTCGGGTACGAGCAGTACTTC.

V usage is TRBV15 and J usage is TRBJ2-7; unclear D gene. This CDR3 region has 15 residues. With 1 base removed from V and 7 bases from J, the gap between germline ends came to 17 bases. The V gene's germline CDR1 is LNHNV and CDR2 YYDKDF (reference sequence). The CDR3 DNA reads TGTGCCACCAGCAGAGGGTCGGCAGGTCTTGGGGAGCAGTACTTC. It is translated as CATSRGSAGLGEQYF. Complete variable domain (other parts from reference TRBV15 and TRBJ2-7): DAMVIQNPRYQVTQFGKPVTLSCSQTLNHNVMYWYQQKSSQAPKLLFHYYDKDFNNEADTPDNFQSRRPNTSFCFLDIRSPGLGDTAMYLCATSRGSAGLGEQYFGPGTRLTVT.

The chain uses TRBV24-1 and TRBJ2-7; D possibly corresponds to TRBD2 (5 bases). The CDR3 has 16 residues. Deletions cut 4 bases from V and 3 bases from J, with 18 bases between. In germline, CDR1 is KGHDR, CDR2 SFDVKD. CDR3 in DNA: TGTGCCACCAGTGACCTGCGCGTAGCTAGCCGCTACGAGCAGTACTTC. It is translated as CATSDLRVASRYEQYF.

The V and J genes are TRBV5-8 and TRBJ1-4; the D gene is possibly TRBD1 (6 bases). Germline V CDR1 and CDR2: SGHTS, YDEGEE. This CDR3 contains 12 residues. Trimming shortened V by 9 bases and J by 7 bases, and 13 bases separated the two germline ends. CDR3 in amino acids: CATQGGSEKLFF. As DNA, the CDR3 is TGTGCCACACAGGGCGGGAGTGAAAAACTGTTTTTT.

The chain links TRBV7-9 to TRBJ1-1; perhaps TRBD1 as D (6 bases). CDR3 length: 11 amino acids. The germline CDR1 and CDR2 sequences are SEHNR and FQNEAQ (reference sequence). V dropped 3 bases and J dropped 11 bases, with 10 bases sitting between them. CDR3 bases: TGTGCCAGCAGCTTGGACAGTGGGGCTTTCTTT. Protein product: CASSLDSGAFF.

The rearrangement joins TRBV19 to TRBJ1-1; 7 bases agree with TRBD1. V was clipped by 9 bases and J by 1 base; unmatched bases: 8. The CDR3 has 14 residues. Germline V gene sequence: CDR1 LNHDA, CDR2 SQIVND (reference sequence). The CDR3 bases are TGTGCCAGCCAGGCCTGGACAGGGAACACTGAAGCTTTCTTT. Its protein is CASQAWTGNTEAFF.

This chain links TRBV6-5 with TRBJ1-2; D unclear. The CDR3 is made up of 13 amino acids. Between the trimmed V and J ends, which lost 10 bases and 3 bases, there was a span of 15 bases. CDR1 is MNHEY and CDR2 is SVGAGI in the germline V gene. The CDR3 loop is CATLRWGDYGYTF. The DNA of the CDR3 is TGTGCCACGCTAAGGTGGGGAGACTATGGCTACACCTTC.

The chain has TRBV5-6 and TRBJ2-1; D gene ambiguous. Trimming removed 2 bases at V and 0 bases at J, with 9 bases between. Germline CDR1 and CDR2: SGHDT and YYEEEE. The CDR3 is 15 residues long. CDR3 region: CASSFGLSSYNEQFF. The CDR3 coding sequence is TGTGCCAGCAGCTTCGGTTTGAGCTCCTACAATGAGCAGTTCTTC. The entire variable domain, with the rest obtained from reference TRBV5-6 and TRBJ2-1, is as follows: DAGVTQSPTHLIKTRGQQVTLRCSPKSGHDTVSWYQQALGQGPQFIFQYYEEEERQRGNFPDRFSGHQFPNYSSELNVNALLLGDSALYLCASSFGLSSYNEQFFGPGTRLTVL.

The gene calls are TRBV2 and TRBJ1-5; 8 nucleotides align to TRBD1. V shed 6 bases, J shed 6 bases, and the junction held 4 bases outside the gene matches. Germline V lookup: CDR1 SNHLY, CDR2 FYNNEI. This CDR3 has 13 residues. The CDR3 loop reads CASRGQAGQPQHF. Written as DNA, the CDR3 is TGTGCCAGCAGGGGACAGGCGGGTCAGCCCCAGCATTTT.

The genes are TRBV10-3 and TRBJ1-1, with no clear D. The germline gives CDR1 ENHRY, CDR2 SYGVKD. The CDR3 runs 14 residues. V dropped 10 bases and J dropped 3 bases, with 18 bases sitting between them. The CDR3 sequence is CASNEERAYTEAFF. In nucleotides, the CDR3 is TGTGCCAGCAACGAGGAGAGAGCTTACACTGAAGCTTTCTTT.

V is TRBV5-4 and J is TRBJ2-7; tentative D call: TRBD1 (7 bases). Germline V gene sequence: CDR1 SGHNT, CDR2 YYREEE (reference sequence). The V end was cut by 2 bases, the J end by 6 bases, with 18 bases between. The CDR3 runs 15 residues. CDR3 sequence reads: CASSFGGQRPGEQYF. As DNA, the CDR3 is TGTGCCAGCAGCTTCGGGGGACAGCGCCCCGGCGAGCAGTACTTC.

This sequence joins TRBV7-9 and TRBJ1-4; D remains ambiguous. The V and J ends lost 1 base and 5 bases respectively, with 14 bases between them. The germline V gene has CDR1 SEHNR and CDR2 FQNEAQ (reference sequence). The length of the CDR3 is 16 residues. The CDR3, as DNA: TGTGCCAGCAGCTTAGGGTCAGCAGGCAACAATGAAAAACTGTTTTTT. Its protein product is CASSLGSAGNNEKLFF.

This chain uses TRBV12-3 or TRBV12-4 with TRBJ2-2; possibly TRBD1 for D (6 bases). The CDR3 loop spans 13 amino acids. Trimming took 5 bases from V and 5 from J, leaving 9 bases between them. CDR3 nucleotides: TGTGCCAGCAGTATAGACAGGACCGGGGAGCTGTTTTTT. Translation gives CASSIDRTGELFF.

The J gene is TRBJ1-6, the V gene TRBV18; D possibly corresponds to TRBD1 (6 bases). Between the trimmed V and J ends, which lost 6 bases and 7 bases, there was a span of 19 bases. This CDR3 has 16 amino acids. Per germline, CDR1 KGHSH and CDR2 LQKENI. The CDR3 is CASSPIQGGSNSPLHF. CDR3 nucleotide sequence: TGTGCCAGCTCCCCCATACAGGGTGGAAGCAATTCACCCCTCCACTTT.

This rearrangement joins TRBV19 to TRBJ2-1, with TRBD2 matching 7 bases. J lost 0 bases, V lost 6 bases, and 14 bases had no gene match. The germline CDR1 and CDR2 sequences are LNHDA and SQIVND (reference sequence). CDR3 size: 18 residues. The CDR3 region is CASRGGTSTSSSYNEQFF. CDR3 bases: TGTGCCAGTAGGGGAGGGACCTCCACGTCGAGCTCCTACAATGAGCAGTTCTTC.

The genes are TRBV29-1 and TRBJ2-1; 8 bases map to TRBD1. This CDR3 is 14 amino acids long. After removal of 4 bases from V and 7 bases from J, the junction contained 9 bases not matched to a gene. Germline lookup yields CDR1 SQVTM and CDR2 ANQGSEA. The CDR3 nucleotides read TGCAGCGTTGTGGGCCAGGGGGCGCTTAATGAGCAGTTCTTC. Protein: CSVVGQGALNEQFF.

This sequence joins TRBV6-6 and TRBJ2-7; 9 bases are a match to TRBD1. The germline CDR1 and CDR2 sequences are MNHNY and SVGAGI (reference sequence). The trim removed 11 bases at V and 4 bases at J, leaving 12 bases unmatched. This CDR3 is 14 amino acids long. The CDR3 region has the DNA TGTGCCGCATCGGCGGGACAGGGAAGTTACGAGCAGTACTTC. Residues: CAASAGQGSYEQYF.

This chain connects TRBV12-3 or TRBV12-4 to TRBJ2-5, with TRBD2 matching over 8 bases. With V trimmed by 6 bases and J by 3 bases, 3 bases remained unmatched. This CDR3 is built from 13 residues. The CDR3 sequence: CASRISGEETQYF. CDR3 bases: TGTGCCAGCAGGATTAGCGGGGAAGAGACCCAGTACTTC.

The chain is built from TRBV10-2 and TRBJ2-1; D may be TRBD2 (5 bases). Trimming removed 0 bases at V and 7 bases at J, with 19 bases between. The CDR3 is 17 amino acids. Germline lookup yields CDR1 WSHSY and CDR2 SAAADI. The CDR3 coding sequence is TGCGCCAGCAGTGAGTCGACGCGGGCCGTAATTGGGAATGAGCAGTTCTTC. It codes for CASSESTRAVIGNEQFF.

This chain connects TRBV11-3 to TRBJ1-3, with 7 bases lining up with TRBD1. V lost 4 bases, J lost 3 bases, and 9 bases stayed unmatched. This CDR3 region has 16 residues. Germline lookup yields CDR1 SGHNT and CDR2 YENEEA. CDR3 in amino acids: CASSSPGTADGNTIYF. CDR3 sequence (DNA): TGTGCCAGCAGCTCCCCCGGGACAGCGGATGGAAACACCATATATTTT.

The V and J genes are TRBV5-1 and TRBJ1-1; D is unresolved. The V and J ends lost 5 bases and 3 bases respectively, with 8 bases between them. Germline lookup yields CDR1 SGHRS and CDR2 YFSETQ. The CDR3 spans 12 residues. The CDR3 is CASSVGDTEAFF. In DNA form, the CDR3 reads TGCGCCAGCAGTGTCGGGGACACTGAAGCTTTCTTT.

The V and J genes are TRBV6-4 and TRBJ2-1; D remains ambiguous. Germline assignment: CDR1 MRHNA and CDR2 SNTAGT. This CDR3 comprises 13 residues. The V end lost 3 bases, the J end lost 9 bases, and 12 bases lay between the germline ends. Here the CDR3 reads CASSEAFDTEQFF. The CDR3 nucleotides read TGTGCCAGCAGTGAGGCCTTTGATACTGAGCAGTTCTTC.

V gene TRBV2 combines with J gene TRBJ2-7; TRBD1 might be the D (6 bases). Germline V gene data show CDR1 as SNHLY and CDR2 as FYNNEI. V lost 7 bases, J lost 0 bases, and 7 bases lay in between. This CDR3 spans 12 amino acids. The CDR3 DNA is TGTGCCAGCACAGGGGACTCCTACGAGCAGTACTTC. The encoded protein is CASTGDSYEQYF.

The CDR3 bases are TGTGCCAGCTCACCACCGACAGGGGGCGGCGAAAAACTGTTTTTT. Residues: CASSPPTGGGEKLFF. The chain recombines TRBV18 with TRBJ1-4; TRBD1 aligns across 10 bases. V was clipped by 0 bases and J by 8 bases; unmatched bases: 3. This CDR3 is 15 amino acids long. Germline CDR1 KGHSH, CDR2 LQKENI.